The 20 T cell receptor beta chains below were found in one sample sequenced in a study of blood T cell repertoires in COVID-19. Sequenced by immunoSEQ multiplex PCR; TCRdb stores in-frame clones only, minus some. Here the sample spans tens of thousands of clones, approximately 86% being singletons. Sequences were obtained from peripheral blood. These receptors were taken from a woman aged 70-85 years with acute or convalescent COVID-19.

This sequence joins TRBV5-5 and TRBJ1-2; the match to TRBD1 covers 7 bases. Trimming at V came to 4 bases and at J to 4 bases, leaving 1 base not matched to a gene. This CDR3 has 12 residues. CDR1 SGHKS and CDR2 YYEKEE come from the germline V gene (reference sequence). CDR3 nucleotides: TGTGCCAGCAGCCGGGACAGCTATGGCTACACCTTC. Translated: CASSRDSYGYTF.

The chain employs TRBV19 and TRBJ1-2; D perhaps matches TRBD1 (6 bases). The CDR3 is 14 residues long. Germline lookup yields CDR1 LNHDA and CDR2 SQIVND (reference sequence). V shed 10 bases and J shed 0 bases, with 15 bases lying between them. CDR3 protein: CATSGGTSNYGYTF. The CDR3, as DNA: TGTGCCACGTCTGGGGGCACTTCTAACTATGGCTACACCTTC.

J is TRBJ2-7 and V is TRBV28; TRBD2 is a possible D gene (5 bases). Trimming shortened V by 4 bases and J by 6 bases, and 16 bases separated the two germline ends. The germline V gene has CDR1 MDHEN and CDR2 SYDVKM. This CDR3 is built from 14 residues. As DNA, the CDR3 is TGTGCCAGCAGTTCCACCCCCTGGGAGTTCGAGCAGTACTTC. This sequence encodes CASSSTPWEFEQYF.

V is TRBV7-6 and J is TRBJ2-2, with 9 bases identical to TRBD1. The V gene end was trimmed by 4 bases and the J gene end by 1 base; junction bases not matched to a gene: 1. The CDR3 totals 15 residues. Germline V gene data show CDR1 as SGHVS and CDR2 as FNYEAQ. The chain's CDR3 is CASSWGQGNTGELFF. CDR3 in DNA: TGTGCCAGCAGCTGGGGACAGGGGAACACCGGGGAGCTGTTTTTT.

V and J are TRBV28 and TRBJ2-7; weak D call: TRBD2 (6 bases). Trimming pared 7 bases from V and 2 bases from J, leaving 15 bases between. CDR1 is MDHEN and CDR2 is SYDVKM in the germline V gene. The CDR3 has 14 amino acids. The CDR3 DNA sequence: TGTGCCAGCACCGTAGGCGGGATAGCCTACGAGCAGTACTTC. Translated: CASTVGGIAYEQYF.

The chain carries TRBV14 and TRBJ2-7, with TRBD2 matching 8 bases. CDR3 length: 16 residues. J was trimmed by 2 bases and V by 1 base; bases with no gene match: 7. The germline CDR1 and CDR2 sequences are SGHDN and FVKESK. CDR3 nucleotides: TGTGCCAGCAGCCAAGGTGCGGGGGGAAGTACCTACGAGCAGTACTTC. Translation gives CASSQGAGGSTYEQYF. Filled out from reference TRBV14 and TRBJ2-7, the complete variable domain reads EAGVTQFPSHSVIEKGQTVTLRCDPISGHDNLYWYRRVMGKEIKFLLHFVKESKQDESGMPNNRFLAERTGGTYSTLKVQPAELEDSGVYFCASSQGAGGSTYEQYFGPGTRLTVT.

This sequence joins TRBV15 and TRBJ1-1; 9 bases map to TRBD1. The germline V gene encodes CDR1 LNHNV and CDR2 YYDKDF (reference sequence). The CDR3 consists of 15 residues. V shed 5 bases, J shed 0 bases, and the junction held 4 bases outside the gene matches. The chain's CDR3 is CATSSGQGMNTEAFF. The CDR3, as DNA: TGTGCCACCAGCTCGGGACAGGGAATGAACACTGAAGCTTTCTTT.

The rearrangement joins TRBV4-1 to TRBJ1-2; no clear D. The CDR3 has 12 residues. Trimming removed 0 bases at V and 6 bases at J, with 5 bases between. Germline lookup yields CDR1 MGHRA and CDR2 YSYEKL. Here the CDR3 DNA reads TGCGCCAGCAGCCAAGACGGGGATGGCTACACCTTC. Translating it yields CASSQDGDGYTF.

This sequence joins TRBV24-1 and TRBJ2-1; possible D gene TRBD2, 5 bases. The CDR3 spans 15 residues. V was trimmed by 3 bases and J by 8 bases, leaving 16 bases between them. Germline V gene data show CDR1 as KGHDR and CDR2 as SFDVKD. The CDR3 loop is CATSDPRESLDEQFF. The CDR3 DNA follows: TGTGCCACCAGTGATCCCCGGGAATCCCTGGATGAGCAGTTCTTC.

The V call is TRBV27, the J call TRBJ2-2; D not resolved. The ends were cut back, 1 base at V and 5 bases at J, with 11 bases in the middle. Looked up from germline, CDR1 is MNHEY and CDR2 is SMNVEV (reference sequence). This CDR3 region has 15 residues. CDR3 sequence (DNA): TGTGCCAGCAGTTTATTGGTACTCGGTACCGGGGAGCTGTTTTTT. Amino acid sequence: CASSLLVLGTGELFF.

The chain joins TRBV7-3 to TRBJ1-2; 9 bases map to TRBD1. V lost 5 bases to trimming and J lost 5 bases; unmatched junction nucleotides: 9. This CDR3 region has 15 residues. The germline V gene has CDR1 SGHTA and CDR2 FQGTGA. CDR3 coding DNA: TGTGCCAGCAGCGCCGGTCCCGGGACAGGGTATGGCTACACCTTC. Protein sequence: CASSAGPGTGYGYTF.

This sequence joins TRBV14 and TRBJ2-2, with 7 bases lining up with TRBD1. Germline-derived CDR1 and CDR2 are SGHDN and FVKESK. The CDR3 contains 16 residues. The V segment lost 5 bases and the J segment 0 bases; nucleotides outside the gene matches: 6. CDR3 protein: CASSSGQRANTGELFF. CDR3 DNA: TGTGCCAGCAGCTCGGGACAGCGCGCGAACACCGGGGAGCTGTTTTTT.

V and J are TRBV6-5 and TRBJ1-1, with D possibly TRBD1 on 5 matching bases. Germline V gene sequence: CDR1 MNHEY, CDR2 SVGAGI. Deletions cut 0 bases from V and 4 bases from J, with 12 bases between. The CDR3 extends over 15 amino acids. The CDR3 DNA follows: TGTGCCAGCAGTTACTCGTCCCAGGGTAGCACTGAAGCTTTCTTT. Translating gives CASSYSSQGSTEAFF.

The chain employs TRBV15 and TRBJ2-2; 9 nucleotides agree with TRBD1. The germline V gene encodes CDR1 LNHNV and CDR2 YYDKDF (reference sequence). J lost 4 bases, V lost 5 bases, and 5 bases had no gene match. The CDR3 extends over 15 amino acids. CDR3 sequence: CATSRQGGGTGELFF. DNA of the CDR3: TGTGCCACCAGCCGACAGGGGGGAGGCACCGGGGAGCTGTTTTTT.

The chain recombines TRBV2 with TRBJ1-3, with a possible D match to TRBD1 (5 bases). The V end was cut by 8 bases, the J end by 4 bases, with 9 bases between. This CDR3 is 12 amino acids long. From germline, CDR1 is SNHLY and CDR2 FYNNEI. The CDR3 reads CASDRGGNTIYF. The CDR3 DNA is TGTGCCAGCGATAGGGGCGGAAACACCATATATTTT. The full variable domain, in which reference TRBV2 and TRBJ1-3 provide the parts outside the CDR3, is EPEVTQTPSHQVTQMGQEVILRCVPISNHLYFYWYRQILGQKVEFLVSFYNNEISEKSEIFDDQFSVERPDGSNFTLKIRSTKLEDSAMYFCASDRGGNTIYFGEGSWLTVV.

A remark on this clone: The junction and the germline gene differ at one end; a read error may be behind it. The chain links TRBV7-7 to TRBJ2-5; 7 nucleotides line up with TRBD1. CDR3 size: 15 residues. Germline loops: CDR1 SSHAT, CDR2 FNYEAQ (reference sequence). The CDR3 loop reads CASSLAFGTEETQYF. CDR3 sequence (DNA): TGTGCTAGCAGCTTAGCGTTCGGGACAGAAGAGACCCAGTACTTC.

This chain connects TRBV10-2 to TRBJ2-7; 15 bases are a match to TRBD2. The CDR3 covers 17 residues. With V trimmed by 6 bases and J by 4 bases, 10 bases remained unmatched. Germline V gene sequence: CDR1 WSHSY, CDR2 SAAADI. The CDR3 reads CASSNGLAGGLHYEQYF. The CDR3 DNA reads as TGCGCCAGCAGCAACGGACTAGCGGGAGGGCTGCATTACGAGCAGTACTTC.

This chain connects TRBV19 to TRBJ1-2, with D unresolved. Between the trimmed V and J ends, which lost 7 bases and 4 bases, there was a span of 16 bases. Germline V lookup: CDR1 LNHDA, CDR2 SQIVND (reference sequence). There are 14 residues in the CDR3. CDR3 in amino acids: CASTPPVISYGYTF. DNA of the CDR3: TGTGCCAGTACCCCCCCGGTAATAAGCTATGGCTACACCTTC.

V usage is TRBV12-3 or TRBV12-4 and J usage is TRBJ1-1; D gene ambiguous. Trimming took off 7 bases at V and 0 bases at J, with 9 bases between the two ends. The CDR3 loop spans 13 amino acids. This CDR3 reads CASTREVNTEAFF. For the CDR3, the DNA is TGTGCCAGCACCCGAGAGGTGAACACTGAAGCTTTCTTT.

The V call is TRBV11-2, the J call TRBJ2-1; no definite D call. Trimming removed 4 bases from V and 0 bases from J, with 13 bases in between. The CDR3 consists of 16 residues. Germline assignment: CDR1 SGHAT and CDR2 FQNNGV. CDR3 in DNA: TGTGCCAGCAGCTCAGGTCCCCGAAGCTCCTACAATGAGCAGTTCTTC. Translating gives CASSSGPRSSYNEQFF.